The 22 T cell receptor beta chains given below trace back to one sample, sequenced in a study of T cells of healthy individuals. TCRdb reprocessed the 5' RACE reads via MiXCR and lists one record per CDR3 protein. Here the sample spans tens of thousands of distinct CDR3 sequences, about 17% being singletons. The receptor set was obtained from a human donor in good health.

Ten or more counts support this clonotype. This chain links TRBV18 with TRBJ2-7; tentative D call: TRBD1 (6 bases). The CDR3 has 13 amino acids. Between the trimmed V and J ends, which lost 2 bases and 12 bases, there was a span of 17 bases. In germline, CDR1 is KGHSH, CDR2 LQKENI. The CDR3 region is CASSPLETGFGYF. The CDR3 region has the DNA TGTGCCAGCTCACCATTGGAGACAGGATTTGGGTACTTC.

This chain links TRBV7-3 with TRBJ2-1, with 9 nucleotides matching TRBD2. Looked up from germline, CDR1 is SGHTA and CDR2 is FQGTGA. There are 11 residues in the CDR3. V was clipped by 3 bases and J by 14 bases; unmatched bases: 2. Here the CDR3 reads CASSLGLAEFF. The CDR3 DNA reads TGTGCCAGCAGCTTGGGACTAGCAGAGTTCTTC.

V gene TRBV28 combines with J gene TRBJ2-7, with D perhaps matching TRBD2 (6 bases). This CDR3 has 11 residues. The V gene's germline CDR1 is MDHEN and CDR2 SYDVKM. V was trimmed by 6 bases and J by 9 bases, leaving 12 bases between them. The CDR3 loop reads CASSRESVQYF. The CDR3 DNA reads TGTGCCAGCAGCCGGGAGTCCGTGCAGTACTTC.

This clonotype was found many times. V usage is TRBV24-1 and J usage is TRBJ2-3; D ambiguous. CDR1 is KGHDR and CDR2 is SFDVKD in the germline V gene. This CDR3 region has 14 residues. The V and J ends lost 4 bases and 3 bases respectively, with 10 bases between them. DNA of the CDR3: TGTGCCACCAGTGACCCAACAGTGACAGATACGCAGTATTTT. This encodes CATSDPTVTDTQYF.

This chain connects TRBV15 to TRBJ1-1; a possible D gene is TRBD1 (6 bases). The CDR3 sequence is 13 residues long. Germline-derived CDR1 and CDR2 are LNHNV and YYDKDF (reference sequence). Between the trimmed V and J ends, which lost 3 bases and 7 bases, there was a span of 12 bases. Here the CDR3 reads CATSRTGQGEAFF. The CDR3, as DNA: TGTGCCACCAGCAGGACAGGCCAAGGTGAAGCTTTCTTT.

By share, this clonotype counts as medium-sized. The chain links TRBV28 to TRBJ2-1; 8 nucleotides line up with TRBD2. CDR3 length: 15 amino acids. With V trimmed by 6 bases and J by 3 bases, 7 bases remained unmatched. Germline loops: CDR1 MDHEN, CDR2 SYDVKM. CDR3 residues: CASSPLADLYNEQFF. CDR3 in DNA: TGTGCCAGCAGCCCACTAGCGGATCTCTACAATGAGCAGTTCTTC.

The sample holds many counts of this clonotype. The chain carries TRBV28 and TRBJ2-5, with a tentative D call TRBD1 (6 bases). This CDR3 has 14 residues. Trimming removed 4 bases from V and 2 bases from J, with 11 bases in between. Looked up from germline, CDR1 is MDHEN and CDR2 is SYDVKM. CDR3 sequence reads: CASSSTGSQETQYF. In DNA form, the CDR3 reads TGTGCCAGCAGTTCTACAGGGTCGCAAGAGACCCAGTACTTC.

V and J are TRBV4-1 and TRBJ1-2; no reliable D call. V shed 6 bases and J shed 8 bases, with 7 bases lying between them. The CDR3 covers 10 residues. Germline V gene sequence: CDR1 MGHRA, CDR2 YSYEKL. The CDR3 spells CASRGVGYTF. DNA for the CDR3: TGCGCCAGCAGGGGCGTAGGCTACACCTTC.

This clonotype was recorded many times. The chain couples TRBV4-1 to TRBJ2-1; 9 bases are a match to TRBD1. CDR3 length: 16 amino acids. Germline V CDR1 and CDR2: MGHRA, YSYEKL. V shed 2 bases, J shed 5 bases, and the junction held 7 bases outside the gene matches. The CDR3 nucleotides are TGCGCCAGCAGCCAACCTGCGGGACAGGGCCACAATGAGCAGTTCTTC. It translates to CASSQPAGQGHNEQFF.

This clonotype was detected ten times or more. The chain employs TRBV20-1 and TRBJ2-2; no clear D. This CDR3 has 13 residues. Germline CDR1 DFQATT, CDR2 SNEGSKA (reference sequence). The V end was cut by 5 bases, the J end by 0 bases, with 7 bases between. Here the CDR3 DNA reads TGCAGTGCTCGGACGGCGAACACCGGGGAGCTGTTTTTT. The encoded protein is CSARTANTGELFF.

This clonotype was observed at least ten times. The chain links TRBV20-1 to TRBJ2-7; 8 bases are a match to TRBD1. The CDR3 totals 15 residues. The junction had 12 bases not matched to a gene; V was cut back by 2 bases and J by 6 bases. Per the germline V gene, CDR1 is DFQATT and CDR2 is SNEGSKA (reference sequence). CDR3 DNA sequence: TGCAGTGCTAGACCCCGGACAGGGACAGTTCTCGAGCAGTACTTC. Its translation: CSARPRTGTVLEQYF.

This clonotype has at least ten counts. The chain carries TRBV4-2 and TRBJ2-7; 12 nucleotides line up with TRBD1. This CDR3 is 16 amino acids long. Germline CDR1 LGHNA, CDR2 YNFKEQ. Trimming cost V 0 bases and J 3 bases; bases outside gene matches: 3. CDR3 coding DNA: TGTGCCAGCAGCCAAGATTGGGACAGGGGGCGCTACGAGCAGTACTTC. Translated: CASSQDWDRGRYEQYF.

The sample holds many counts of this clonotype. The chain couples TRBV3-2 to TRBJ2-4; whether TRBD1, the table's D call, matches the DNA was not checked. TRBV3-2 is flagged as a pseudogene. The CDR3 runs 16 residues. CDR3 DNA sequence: TGTGCCAGCAGCCAAGAGGGACCACTAGCCAAAAACATTCAGTACTTC. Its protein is CASSQEGPLAKNIQYF.

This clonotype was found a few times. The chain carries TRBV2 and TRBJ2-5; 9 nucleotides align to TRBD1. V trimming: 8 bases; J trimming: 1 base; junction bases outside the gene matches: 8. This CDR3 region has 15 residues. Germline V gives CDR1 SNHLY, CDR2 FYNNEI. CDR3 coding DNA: TGTGCCAGCCGGGGACAGGGACATCCCCAAGAGACCCAGTACTTC. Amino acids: CASRGQGHPQETQYF.

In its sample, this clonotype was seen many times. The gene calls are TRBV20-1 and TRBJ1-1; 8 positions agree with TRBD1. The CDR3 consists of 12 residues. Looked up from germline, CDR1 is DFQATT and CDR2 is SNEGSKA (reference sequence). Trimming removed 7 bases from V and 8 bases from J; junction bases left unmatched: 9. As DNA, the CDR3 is TGCAGTGACCAAAGTAGGACAGGGGAAGCTTTCTTT. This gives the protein CSDQSRTGEAFF.

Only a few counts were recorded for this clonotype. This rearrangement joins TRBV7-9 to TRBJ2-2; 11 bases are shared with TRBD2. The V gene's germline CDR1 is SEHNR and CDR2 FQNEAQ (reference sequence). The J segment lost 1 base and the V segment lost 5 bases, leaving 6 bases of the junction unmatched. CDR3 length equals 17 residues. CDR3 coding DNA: TGTGCCAGCAGCCCTCTCGGACTAGCGGGGAACACCGGGGAGCTGTTTTTT. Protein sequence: CASSPLGLAGNTGELFF. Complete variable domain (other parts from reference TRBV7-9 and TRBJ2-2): DTGVSQNPRHKITKRGQNVTFRCDPISEHNRLYWYRQTLGQGPEFLTYFQNEAQLEKSRLLSDRFSAERPKGSFSTLEIQRTEQGDSAMYLCASSPLGLAGNTGELFFGEGSRLTVL.

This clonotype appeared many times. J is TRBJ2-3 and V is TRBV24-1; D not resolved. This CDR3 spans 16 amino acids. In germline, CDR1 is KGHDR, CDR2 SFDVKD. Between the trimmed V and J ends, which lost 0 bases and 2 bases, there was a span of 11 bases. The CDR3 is CATSDLPSQHTDTQYF. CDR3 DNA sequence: TGTGCCACCAGTGATTTGCCCTCCCAGCACACAGATACGCAGTATTTT.

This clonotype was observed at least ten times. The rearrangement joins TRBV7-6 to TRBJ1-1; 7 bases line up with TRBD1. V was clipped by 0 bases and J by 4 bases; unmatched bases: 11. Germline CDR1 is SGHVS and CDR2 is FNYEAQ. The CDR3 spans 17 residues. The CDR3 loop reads CASSLAGWRQGITEAFF. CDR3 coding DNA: TGTGCCAGCAGCTTAGCTGGGTGGCGACAGGGAATCACTGAAGCTTTCTTT.

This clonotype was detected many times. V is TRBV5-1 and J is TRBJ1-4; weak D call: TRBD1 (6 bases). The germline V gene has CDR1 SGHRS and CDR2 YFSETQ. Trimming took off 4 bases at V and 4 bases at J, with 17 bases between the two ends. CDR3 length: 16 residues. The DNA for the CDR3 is TGCGCCAGCAGCCTAACCTTAACAGGGATTAATGAAAAACTGTTTTTT. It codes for CASSLTLTGINEKLFF.

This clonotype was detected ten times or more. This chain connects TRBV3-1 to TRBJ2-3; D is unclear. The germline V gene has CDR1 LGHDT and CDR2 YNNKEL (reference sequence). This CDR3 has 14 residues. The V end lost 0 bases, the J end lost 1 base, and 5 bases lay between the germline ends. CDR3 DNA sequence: TGTGCCAGCAGCCAAGAAGGAGGCACAGATACGCAGTATTTT. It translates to CASSQEGGTDTQYF.

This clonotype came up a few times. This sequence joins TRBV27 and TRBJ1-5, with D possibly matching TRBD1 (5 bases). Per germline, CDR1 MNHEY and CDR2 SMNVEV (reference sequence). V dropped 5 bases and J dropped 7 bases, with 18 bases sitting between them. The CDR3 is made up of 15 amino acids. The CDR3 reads CASSPWTNDRQPQHF. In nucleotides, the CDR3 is TGTGCCAGCAGTCCTTGGACAAACGACCGCCAGCCCCAGCATTTT.

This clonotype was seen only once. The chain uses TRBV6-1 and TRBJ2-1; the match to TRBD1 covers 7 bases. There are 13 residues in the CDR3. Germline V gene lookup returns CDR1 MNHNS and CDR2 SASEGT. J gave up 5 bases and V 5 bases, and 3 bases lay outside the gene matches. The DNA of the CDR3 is TGTGCCAGCAGTCCTCAGGGGGACAATGAGCAGTTCTTC. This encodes CASSPQGDNEQFF.